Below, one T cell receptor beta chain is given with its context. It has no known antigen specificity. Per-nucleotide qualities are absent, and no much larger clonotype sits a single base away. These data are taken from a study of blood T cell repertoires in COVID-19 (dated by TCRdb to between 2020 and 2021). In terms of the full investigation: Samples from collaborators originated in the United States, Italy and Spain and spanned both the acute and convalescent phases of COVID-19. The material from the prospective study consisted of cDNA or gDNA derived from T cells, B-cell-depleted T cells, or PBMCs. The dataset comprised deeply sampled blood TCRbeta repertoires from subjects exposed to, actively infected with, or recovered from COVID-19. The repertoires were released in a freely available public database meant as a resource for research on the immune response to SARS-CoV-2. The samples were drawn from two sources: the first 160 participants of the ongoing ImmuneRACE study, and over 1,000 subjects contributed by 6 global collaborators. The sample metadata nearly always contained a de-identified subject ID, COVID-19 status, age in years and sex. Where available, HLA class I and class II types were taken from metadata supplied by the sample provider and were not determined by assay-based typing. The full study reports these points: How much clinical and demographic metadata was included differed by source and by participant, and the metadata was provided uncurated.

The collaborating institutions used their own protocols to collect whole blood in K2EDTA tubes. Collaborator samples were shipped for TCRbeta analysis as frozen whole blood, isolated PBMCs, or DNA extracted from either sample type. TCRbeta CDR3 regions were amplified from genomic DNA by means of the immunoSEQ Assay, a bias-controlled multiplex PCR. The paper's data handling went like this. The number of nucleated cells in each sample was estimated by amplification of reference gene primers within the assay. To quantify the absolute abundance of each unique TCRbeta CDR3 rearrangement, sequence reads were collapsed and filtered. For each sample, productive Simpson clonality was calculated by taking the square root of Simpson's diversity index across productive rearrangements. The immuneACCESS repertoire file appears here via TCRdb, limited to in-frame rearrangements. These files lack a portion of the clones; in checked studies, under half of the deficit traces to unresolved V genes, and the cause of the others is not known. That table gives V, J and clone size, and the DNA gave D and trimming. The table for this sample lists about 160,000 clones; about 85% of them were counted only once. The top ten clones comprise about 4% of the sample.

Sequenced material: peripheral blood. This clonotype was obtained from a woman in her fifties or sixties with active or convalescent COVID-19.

The nucleotide sequence is TGTGCCAGCAGCTGGGCCGAAGCTTTCTTT. This codes for CASSWAEAFF. This chain is built from TRBV2 and TRBJ1-1; no D gene call is confident. CDR1 and CDR2 (SNHLY, FYNNEI) derive from the germline V gene. From cysteine to phenylalanine, the CDR3 is 10 amino acids long. The DNA shown is the 30-base CDR3, in frame from base 1. V loses 6 bases, J loses 8 bases, and the germline ends lie 7 bases apart.